This T cell receptor beta chain appears in the sequencing data of a study of control samples from healthy donors and cancer patients. Repertoires were generated with immunoSEQ multiplex PCR, while TCRdb's copy carries only in-frame clones and drops some. The sample lists about 160,000 clones, 85% to 90% occurring once. The CDR3 extends over 15 amino acids. The V gene's germline CDR1 is KGHSH and CDR2 LQKENI. V was pared by 3 bases and J by 0 bases, with 11 bases between. This chain links TRBV18 with TRBJ1-2; weak D call: TRBD1 (5 bases). The clonotype originates from a man aged 25 to 45 in good health. Source material: blood. The CDR3 bases are TGTGCCAGCTCACCCCTCGAGACAGCTAACTATGGCTACACCTTC. It specifies CASSPLETANYGYTF.